The clone carrying this T cell receptor beta chain has a handful of counts. Antigen specificity is unknown. Primers for the PCR totalled 60 Vbeta and 13 Jbeta. This table comes from immunoSEQ multiplex PCR, and its TCRdb copy is limited to in-frame clones, with some not included. The sample lists approximately 150,000 clones, roughly 87% seen once, with about 4% in the top ten. Germline V gene lookup returns CDR1 ENHRY and CDR2 SYGVKD. The V and J ends lost 4 bases and 7 bases, in that order; junction bases with no gene match: 8. This CDR3 is built from 14 residues. This sample was included in a study of cytomegalovirus exposure and HLA in healthy donors. On the study more broadly: Assignment to the Caucasian-associated ancestry cluster applied to less than 85% of the roughly 410 genotyped donors.

Study conclusions and caveats: Researchers catalogued roughly 150 TCR beta chains as cytomegalovirus-associated.

The sequencing input was PBMCs. V usage is TRBV10-3 and J usage is TRBJ1-2; the match to TRBD1 covers 8 bases. The receptor comes from a man in his forties or fifties in good health and CMV-seropositive. The CDR3 DNA sequence: TGTGCCATCAGTGGGACAGGGAGGTTGGGTGGCTACACCTTC. Translated, it gives CAISGTGRLGGYTF.